These T cell receptor beta chains were read from a single sample in a study of cytomegalovirus exposure and HLA in healthy donors. Sequencing used immunoSEQ multiplex PCR; TCRdb keeps in-frame clones, though not all of them. Of approximately 100,000 clones listed, 60% to 85% were seen once; the top ten hold less than 3%. Input material: PBMCs. The origin of the receptors is a female donor in good health and CMV-seronegative. The CDR3 runs from the conserved cysteine through the conserved F or W. The D gene is left open where the match is weak. Clone size is given for some rows only: seen once, a few or many times, or a class if the clone is expanded.

clone size	V gene	J gene	D gene	CDR3 protein	CDR3 DNA
NA	TRBV19	TRBJ1-2	NA	CASRIRQLANYGYTF	TGTGCCAGTAGGATTCGACAGCTAGCTAACTATGGCTACACCTTC
NA	TRBV2	TRBJ1-1	NA	CASSVAGLTEAFF	TGTGCCAGCAGTGTCGCAGGGTTGACTGAAGCTTTCTTT
NA	TRBV18	TRBJ2-3	NA	CASSPRLLSTDTQYF	TGTGCCAGCTCACCAAGACTTCTAAGCACAGATACGCAGTATTTT
NA	TRBV5-1	TRBJ2-1	TRBD1	CASSQGQARGNEQFF	TGCGCCAGCAGCCAGGGACAGGCCCGAGGGAATGAGCAGTTCTTC
NA	TRBV5-4	TRBJ2-3	TRBD1	CASSEPGQGTDTQYF	TGTGCCAGCAGTGAGCCGGGACAGGGGACAGATACGCAGTATTTT
NA	TRBV7-9	TRBJ1-1	NA	CASSTRRDTEAFF	TGTGCCAGCAGCACCCGACGGGACACTGAAGCTTTCTTT
NA	TRBV5-1	TRBJ2-7	NA	CASSLGQDFSYEQYF	TGCGCCAGCAGCTTGGGACAGGACTTCTCCTACGAGCAGTACTTC
NA	TRBV5-6	TRBJ2-7	TRBD1	CASSMGQGTPYEQYF	TGTGCCAGCAGCATGGGACAGGGGACCCCCTACGAGCAGTACTTC
NA	TRBV12-5	TRBJ1-2	NA	CASGQQNYGYTF	TGTGCTAGTGGCCAACAGAACTATGGCTACACCTTC
NA	TRBV5-4	TRBJ2-3	TRBD2	CASSQIAGGRTDAQYF	TGTGCCAGCAGCCAAATAGCGGGGGGGCGCACAGATGCGCAGTATTTT
NA	TRBV5-4	TRBJ2-5	TRBD2	CASSSKWASGGKETQYF	TGTGCCAGCAGCTCAAAGTGGGCTAGCGGGGGAAAAGAGACCCAGTACTTC
NA	TRBV6-1	TRBJ2-1	TRBD2	CASSELFGGARDEQFF	TGTGCCAGCAGTGAACTTTTCGGGGGGGCCAGGGATGAGCAGTTCTTC
NA	TRBV7-3	TRBJ1-2	NA	CASSLNPNYGYTF	TGTGCCAGCAGCTTAAATCCGAACTATGGCTACACCTTC
few	TRBV4-3	TRBJ1-2	NA	CASSFGRRDPFGYTF	TGCGCCAGCAGCTTTGGGCGGAGGGATCCGTTTGGCTACACCTTC
NA	TRBV6-6	TRBJ1-2	NA	CASSFDSNYGYTF	TGTGCCAGCAGTTTTGACAGTAACTATGGCTACACCTTC
NA	TRBV19	TRBJ1-4	NA	CASSMEALHEKLFF	TGTGCCAGTAGTATGGAGGCTTTACACGAAAAACTGTTTTTT
NA	TRBV5-6	TRBJ1-2	TRBD1	CASSPLTGQGANGYTF	TGTGCCAGCAGCCCACTTACCGGACAGGGGGCGAATGGCTACACCTTC